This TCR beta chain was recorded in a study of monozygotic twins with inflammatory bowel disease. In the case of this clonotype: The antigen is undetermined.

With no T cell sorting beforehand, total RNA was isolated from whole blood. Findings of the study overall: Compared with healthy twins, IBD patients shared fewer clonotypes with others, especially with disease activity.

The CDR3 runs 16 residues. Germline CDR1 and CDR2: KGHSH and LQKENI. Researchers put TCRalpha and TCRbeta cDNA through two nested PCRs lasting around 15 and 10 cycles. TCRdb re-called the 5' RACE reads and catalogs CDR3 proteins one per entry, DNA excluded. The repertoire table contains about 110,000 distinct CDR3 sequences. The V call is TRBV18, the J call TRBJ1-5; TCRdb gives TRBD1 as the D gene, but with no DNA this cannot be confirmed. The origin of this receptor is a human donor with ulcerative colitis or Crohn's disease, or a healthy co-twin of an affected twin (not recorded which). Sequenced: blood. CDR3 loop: CASSPGGLRSNQPQHF.